This TCR beta chain stems from a study of T-cell reconstitution after alpha-beta-depleted transplantation in children. Germline CDR1 DFQATT, CDR2 SNEGSKA (reference sequence). V lost 1 base, J lost 7 bases, and 11 bases lay in between. The CDR3 has 13 amino acids. Using unique molecular identifiers, the investigators prepared the TCRbeta library. Each CDR3 protein is one row after TCRdb ran MiXCR on the PCR reads. The sample includes about 440,000 distinct CDR3 sequences, roughly two fifths of them seen just once. This sequence joins TRBV20-1 and TRBJ1-5, with TRBD1 as a possible D gene (5 bases). Sample: PBMCs, taken before TCRalphabeta/CD19-depleted stem cell transplant. This receptor was taken from a girl aged 2-10 years with aplastic anemia, due to receive a stem cell transplant. CDR3 in amino acids: CSARGRDEQPQHF. In DNA form, the CDR3 reads TGCAGTGCTAGAGGAAGGGACGAGCAGCCCCAGCATTTT.